This T cell receptor beta chain was recorded in a study of beta chain features in type 1 diabetes. As for this clone: Its antigen is as yet unknown. An end of the junction differs from the germline gene, which may be a read error.

Expressed TCRB transcripts were sequenced, since all the RNA that had been isolated was reverse transcribed. Only in-frame clones appear in the TCRdb table, and some are missing; sequencing was by immunoSEQ multiplex PCR. The sample includes 300,000 to 350,000 clones, roughly 8.8% of them seen just once. Germline V gene sequence: CDR1 SGHRS, CDR2 YFSETQ. This CDR3 is built from 13 residues. Study findings and constraints: The study found fewer insertions and more deletions at VDJ junctions in type 1 diabetes patients. Patients and controls would be equally affected if PCR favored shorter templates. Among patients with Type 1 diabetes, TCRB CDR3s were moderately but significantly shorter in every one of the four CD4+ subsets. Here, the possible influence of HLA type (on TCRB rearrangement) remained unresolved.

The sample taken for sequencing was central memory CD4+ T cells from blood. This chain joins TRBV5-1 and TRBJ2-5; no firm D call. The TCR originated in a man younger than 45 with type 1 diabetes. The DNA of the CDR3 is TGCGCAAGCAGACACCTTCGGGAAGAGACCCAGTACTTC. Protein: CASRHLREETQYF.